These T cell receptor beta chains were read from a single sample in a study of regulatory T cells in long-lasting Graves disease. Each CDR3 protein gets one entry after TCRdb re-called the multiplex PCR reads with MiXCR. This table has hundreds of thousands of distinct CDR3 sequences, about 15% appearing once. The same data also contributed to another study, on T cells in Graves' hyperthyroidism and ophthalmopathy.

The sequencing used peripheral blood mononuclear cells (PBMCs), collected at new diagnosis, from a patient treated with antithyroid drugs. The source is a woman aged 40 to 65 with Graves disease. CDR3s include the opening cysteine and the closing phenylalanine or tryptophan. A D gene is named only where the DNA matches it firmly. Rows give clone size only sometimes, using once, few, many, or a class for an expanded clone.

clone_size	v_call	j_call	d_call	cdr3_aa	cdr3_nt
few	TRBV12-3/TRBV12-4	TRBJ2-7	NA	CASSFGPRGPYEQYF	TGTGCCAGCAGTTTCGGCCCTAGGGGACCCTACGAGCAGTACTTC
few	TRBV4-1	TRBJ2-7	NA	CASSQEGTWSRRSYEQYF	TGCGCCAGCAGCCAAGAGGGGACGTGGTCAAGAAGATCCTACGAGCAGTACTTC
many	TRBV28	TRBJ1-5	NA	CASSTTPGFSNQPQHF	TGTGCCAGCAGTACCACCCCAGGGTTTAGCAATCAGCCCCAGCATTTT
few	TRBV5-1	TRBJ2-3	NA	CASSHGESTDTQYF	TGCGCCAGCAGCCACGGTGAAAGCACAGATACGCAGTATTTT
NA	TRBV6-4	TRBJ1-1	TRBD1	CASRSGGLNTEAFF	TGTGCCAGCCGTTCAGGGGGCCTGAACACTGAAGCTTTCTTT
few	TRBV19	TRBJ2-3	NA	CASSKVFTDTQYF	TGTGCCAGTAGTAAGGTGTTCACAGATACGCAGTATTTT
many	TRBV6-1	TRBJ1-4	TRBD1	CASSQGALREKLFF	TGTGCCAGCAGTCAGGGGGCTTTACGTGAAAAACTGTTTTTT
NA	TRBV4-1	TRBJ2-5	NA	CASSQNLGGPFGQETQYF	TGCGCCAGCAGCCAAAATTTGGGGGGCCCTTTCGGCCAAGAGACCCAGTACTTC
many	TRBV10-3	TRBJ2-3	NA	CAISGGADTQYF	TGTGCCATCAGCGGGGGAGCGGATACGCAGTATTTT
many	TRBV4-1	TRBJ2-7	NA	CASSQEETGSYEQYF	TGCGCCAGCAGCCAAGAAGAAACTGGGAGCTACGAGCAGTACTTC
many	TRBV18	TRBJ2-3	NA	CASSPSTLTQYF	TGTGCCAGCTCACCATCGACACTTACGCAGTATTTT
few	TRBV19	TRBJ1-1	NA	CASSLDHNTEAFF	TGTGCCAGTAGTTTGGATCACAACACTGAAGCTTTCTTT
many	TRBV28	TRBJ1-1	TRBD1	CASEGALNTEAFF	TGTGCCAGCGAGGGGGCCCTGAACACTGAAGCTTTCTTT
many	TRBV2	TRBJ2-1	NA	CASSGGGEHEQFF	TGTGCCAGCAGTGGCGGGGGCGAGCATGAGCAGTTCTTC
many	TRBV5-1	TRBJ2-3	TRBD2	CASSFLAGSTDTQYF	TGCGCCAGCAGCTTCTTAGCGGGGTCCACAGATACGCAGTATTTT
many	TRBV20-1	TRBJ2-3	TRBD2	CSAGNSGASTDTQYF	TGCAGTGCTGGCAATAGCGGGGCCAGCACAGATACGCAGTATTTT
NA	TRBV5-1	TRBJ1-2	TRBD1	CASSPRQGLGYGYTF	TGCGCCAGCAGCCCGCGACAGGGATTGGGCTATGGCTACACCTTC
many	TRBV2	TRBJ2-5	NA	CASRGGRTGGQETQYF	TGTGCCAGCAGGGGGGGAAGGACCGGGGGCCAAGAGACCCAGTACTTC
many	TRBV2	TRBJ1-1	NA	CASTTTGQRTEAFF	TGTGCCAGCACTACTACGGGGCAACGCACTGAAGCTTTCTTT
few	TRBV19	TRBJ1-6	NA	CASKSSGGTDSPLHF	TGTGCCAGTAAATCCTCCGGGGGAACGGATTCACCCCTCCACTTT
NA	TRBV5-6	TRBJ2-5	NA	CASSLWGASGETQYF	TGTGCCAGCAGCTTGTGGGGGGCCTCGGGAGAGACCCAGTACTTC
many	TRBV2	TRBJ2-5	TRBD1	CASSGQGTRGETQYF	TGTGCCAGCAGTGGACAGGGTACGCGTGGAGAGACCCAGTACTTC
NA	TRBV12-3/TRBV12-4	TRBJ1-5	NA	CASSLSRIQRQSNQPQHF	TGTGCCAGCAGTTTAAGCCGGATCCAAAGACAGTCCAATCAGCCCCAGCATTTT
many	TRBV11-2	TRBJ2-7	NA	CASSSPPGLKWPPSYEQYF	TGTGCCAGCAGCTCCCCGCCCGGCCTTAAATGGCCGCCCTCCTACGAGCAGTACTTC
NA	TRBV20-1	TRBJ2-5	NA	CSAPKSETQYF	TGCAGTGCCCCCAAGAGCGAGACCCAGTACTTC
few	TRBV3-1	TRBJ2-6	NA	CASSAAVGANVLTF	TGTGCCAGCAGCGCCGCGGTCGGGGCCAACGTCCTGACTTTC
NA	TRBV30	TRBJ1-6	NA	CAWRVQYNSPLHF	TGTGCCTGGAGGGTCCAGTATAATTCACCCCTCCACTTT
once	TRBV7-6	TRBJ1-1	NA	CASSYTEVNTEAFF	TGTGCCAGCAGCTATACAGAGGTTAACACTGAAGCTTTCTTT
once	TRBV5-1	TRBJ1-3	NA	CASSSQSTGPLSGNTIYF	TGCGCCAGCAGCTCACAATCAACAGGGCCCCTCTCTGGAAACACCATATATTTT
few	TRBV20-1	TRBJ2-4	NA	CSAPDIAKNIQYF	TGCAGTGCTCCCGACATAGCCAAAAACATTCAGTACTTC
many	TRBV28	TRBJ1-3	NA	CASSSQLRNTIYF	TGTGCCAGCAGTTCCCAGCTTCGAAACACCATATATTTT
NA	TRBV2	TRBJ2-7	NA	CASSSDSDYEQYF	TGTGCCAGCAGTTCCGACTCGGACTACGAGCAGTACTTC
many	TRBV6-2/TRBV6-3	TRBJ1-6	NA	CASSFPPGRDASPLHF	TGTGCCAGCAGTTTTCCGCCTGGCAGGGACGCTTCACCCCTCCACTTT
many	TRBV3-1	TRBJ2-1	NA	CASSQTSVGLNNEQFF	TGTGCCAGCAGCCAGACAAGCGTCGGACTTAACAATGAGCAGTTCTTC
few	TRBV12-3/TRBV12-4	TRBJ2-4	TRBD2	CASSLAGVLAKNIQYF	TGTGCCAGCAGTCTAGCGGGGGTTCTAGCCAAAAACATTCAGTACTTC
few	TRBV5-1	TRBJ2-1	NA	CASSHGFRGSDEQFF	TGCGCCAGCAGCCACGGTTTCCGAGGGTCCGATGAGCAGTTCTTC
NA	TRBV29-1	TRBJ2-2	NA	CSVEAGSLEDTGELFF	TGCAGCGTTGAAGCCGGATCCCTGGAGGACACCGGGGAGCTGTTTTTT
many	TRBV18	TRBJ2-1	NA	CASSPVHPYNEQFF	TGTGCCAGCTCCCCGGTGCACCCCTACAATGAGCAGTTCTTC
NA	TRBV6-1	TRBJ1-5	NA	CASRTGQQYSNQPQHF	TGTGCCAGCCGAACCGGACAGCAGTATAGCAATCAGCCCCAGCATTTT
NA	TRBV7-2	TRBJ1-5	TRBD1	CASSWGRLGGENQPQHF	TGTGCCAGCAGCTGGGGGAGGCTAGGGGGCGAAAATCAGCCCCAGCATTTT